This entry concerns a single T cell receptor beta chain. This entry belongs to a study of blood T cell repertoires in COVID-19. Study summary: The study drew acute and convalescent COVID-19 samples from the United States, Italy and Spain. PBMCs, B-cell-depleted T cells, or T cells provided the cDNA or gDNA that made up the material.

Per the study methods: Researchers report that nucleated cell counts were estimated from reference gene primer amplification. Some clones are missing from TCRdb's copy, which holds only in-frame ones; the method was immunoSEQ multiplex PCR. V, J and clone size derive from that table, while D and trimming were established from the DNA sequence. The sample records some 150,000 clones, 89% being singletons. Germline-derived CDR1 and CDR2 are KGHSH and LQKENI. V was shortened by 4 bases and J by 3 bases, with 9 bases between the two germline ends. The CDR3 covers 13 residues. This TCR was sampled from a man aged 55 to 70 with acute or convalescent COVID-19. The chain joins TRBV18 to TRBJ1-1; D call uncertain. Sequenced sample: peripheral blood. The chain's CDR3 is CASSRGWDTEAFF. Here the CDR3 DNA reads TGTGCCAGCTCACGCGGGTGGGACACTGAAGCTTTCTTT.